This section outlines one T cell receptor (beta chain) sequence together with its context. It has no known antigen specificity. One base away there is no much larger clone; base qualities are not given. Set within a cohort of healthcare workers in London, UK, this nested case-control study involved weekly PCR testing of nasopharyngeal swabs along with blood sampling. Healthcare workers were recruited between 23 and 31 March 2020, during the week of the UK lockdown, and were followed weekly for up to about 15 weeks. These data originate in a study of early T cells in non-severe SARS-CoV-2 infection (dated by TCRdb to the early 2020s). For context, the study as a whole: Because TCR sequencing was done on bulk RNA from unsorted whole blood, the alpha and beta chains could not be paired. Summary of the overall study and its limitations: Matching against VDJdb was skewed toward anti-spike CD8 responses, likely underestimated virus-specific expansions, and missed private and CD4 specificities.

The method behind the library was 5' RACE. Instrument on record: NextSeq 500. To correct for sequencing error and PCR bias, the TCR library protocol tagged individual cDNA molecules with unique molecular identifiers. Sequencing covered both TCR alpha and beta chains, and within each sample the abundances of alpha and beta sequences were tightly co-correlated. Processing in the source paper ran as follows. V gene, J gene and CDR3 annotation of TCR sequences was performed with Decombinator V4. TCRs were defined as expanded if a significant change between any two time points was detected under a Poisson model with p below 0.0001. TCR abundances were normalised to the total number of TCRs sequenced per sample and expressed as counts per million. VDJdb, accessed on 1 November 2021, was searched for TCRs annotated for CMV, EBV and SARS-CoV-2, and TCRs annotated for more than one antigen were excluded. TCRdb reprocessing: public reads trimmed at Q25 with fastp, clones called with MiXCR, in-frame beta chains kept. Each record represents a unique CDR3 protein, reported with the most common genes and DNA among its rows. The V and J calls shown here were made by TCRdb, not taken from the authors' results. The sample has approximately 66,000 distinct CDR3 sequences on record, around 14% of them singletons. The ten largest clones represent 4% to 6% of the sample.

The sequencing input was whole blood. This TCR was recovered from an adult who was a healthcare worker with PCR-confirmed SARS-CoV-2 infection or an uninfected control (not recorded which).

The CDR3 region: CASSLGGVSYEQYF. The nucleotide sequence reads as follows: TGTGCCAGCAGCTTAGGGGGGGTCAGCTACGAGCAGTACTTC. The rearranged segments are TRBV7-2 and TRBJ2-7, with TRBD2 perhaps the D gene, on 6 matching bases. Including cysteine and phenylalanine, the CDR3 has 14 amino acids. The entry retains the CDR3 DNA only, 42 bases that are in frame from base 1. The germline V gene specifies SGHTA as CDR1 and FQGNSA as CDR2. Trimming removed 1 base from V and 3 bases from J, leaving 10 bases between the germline ends.